The 26 T cell receptor beta chains below come from one sample, sequenced in a study of OX40 agonist ivuxolimab in advanced cancers. The table came from immunoSEQ multiplex PCR; TCRdb's copy has only in-frame clones and leaves some out. The repertoire holds 50,000 to 70,000 clones, with around 88% as singletons. Specimen: CD4+ or CD8+ T cells sorted from blood, collected in a trial of the OX40 agonist ivuxolimab. These receptor sequences come from an adult with an advanced solid tumor such as melanoma, head and neck, liver or kidney cancer.

The chain carries TRBV5-6 and TRBJ2-7; no clear D. Trimming removed 2 bases from V and 1 base from J, with 13 bases in between. The CDR3 spans 15 residues. Germline lookup yields CDR1 SGHDT and CDR2 YYEEEE. The CDR3 nucleotides read TGTGCCAGCAGCTTAGGCTCCATGCTTTCCTACGAGCAGTACTTC. Its protein product is CASSLGSMLSYEQYF.

This clone was counted a single time. The rearrangement links TRBV11-2 to TRBJ2-7; D ambiguous. CDR3 size: 15 residues. CDR1 and CDR2 from the germline V gene are SGHAT and FQNNGV. V lost 0 bases, J lost 1 base, and 10 bases lay in between. CDR3 bases: TGTGCCAGCAGCTTAGATGGCTCCCCTTCCTACGAGCAGTACTTC. Protein sequence: CASSLDGSPSYEQYF.

V is TRBV5-1 and J is TRBJ1-1; unclear D gene. Between the trimmed V and J ends, which lost 0 bases and 6 bases, there was a span of 12 bases. The V gene's germline CDR1 is SGHRS and CDR2 YFSETQ. The CDR3 loop spans 14 amino acids. As DNA, the CDR3 is TGCGCCAGCAGCTTGGGAGGGTACCAGGCTGAAGCTTTCTTT. This sequence encodes CASSLGGYQAEAFF.

This rearrangement joins TRBV27 to TRBJ2-1; 12 bases map to TRBD1. Germline loops: CDR1 MNHEY, CDR2 SMNVEV (reference sequence). This CDR3 is built from 11 residues. V was clipped by 4 bases and J by 15 bases; unmatched bases: 1. CDR3 loop: CASSWDRGLFF. CDR3 DNA: TGTGCCAGCAGTTGGGACAGGGGGCTGTTCTTC.

The V and J genes are TRBV11-2 and TRBJ2-7; D might be TRBD1 or TRBD2, each matching 5 bases. Per the germline V gene, CDR1 is SGHAT and CDR2 is FQNNGV. The V end was cut by 5 bases, the J end by 3 bases, with 14 bases between. CDR3 length: 14 amino acids. In DNA form, the CDR3 reads TGTGCCAGCAGCCAACCCGGGACGGACTACGAGCAGTACTTC. It encodes CASSQPGTDYEQYF.

The chain carries TRBV5-1 and TRBJ2-3; 8 bases are a match to TRBD2. V shed 3 bases, J shed 6 bases, and the junction held 3 bases outside the gene matches. The CDR3 is made up of 13 amino acids. Germline V gene data show CDR1 as SGHRS and CDR2 as YFSETQ. The CDR3 sequence is CASSSRGGDTQYF. CDR3 in DNA: TGCGCCAGCAGCTCCCGGGGGGGGGATACGCAGTATTTT.

V is TRBV7-2 and J is TRBJ2-1; possible D gene TRBD2, 6 bases. Germline V lookup: CDR1 SGHTA, CDR2 FQGNSA. The V end lost 5 bases, the J end lost 5 bases, and 13 bases lay between the germline ends. The CDR3 consists of 14 residues. The CDR3 here is CASSVGLRDNEQFF. CDR3 in DNA: TGTGCCAGCAGCGTAGGACTACGAGACAATGAGCAGTTCTTC. Full variable domain (outside the CDR3, taken from reference TRBV7-2 and TRBJ2-1): GAGVSQSPSNKVTEKGKDVELRCDPISGHTALYWYRQSLGQGLEFLIYFQGNSAPDKSGLPSDRFSAERTGGSVSTLTIQRTQQEDSAVYLCASSVGLRDNEQFFGPGTRLTVL.

The chain joins TRBV5-6 to TRBJ2-3; 9 bases match TRBD2. Germline V CDR1 and CDR2: SGHDT, YYEEEE. The V and J ends lost 4 bases and 7 bases, in that order; junction bases with no gene match: 10. This CDR3 has 15 residues. The CDR3 region is CASSPGTSPGNTQYF. CDR3 nucleotides: TGTGCCAGCAGCCCGGGGACTAGCCCCGGGAATACGCAGTATTTT. Looking up the rest from reference TRBV5-6 and TRBJ2-3 gives the full variable domain: DAGVTQSPTHLIKTRGQQVTLRCSPKSGHDTVSWYQQALGQGPQFIFQYYEEEERQRGNFPDRFSGHQFPNYSSELNVNALLLGDSALYLCASSPGTSPGNTQYFGPGTRLTVL.

The J gene is TRBJ2-5, the V gene TRBV28; the match to TRBD1 covers 9 bases. The CDR3 runs 17 residues. The junction had 13 bases not matched to a gene; V was cut back by 2 bases and J by 6 bases. CDR1 MDHEN and CDR2 SYDVKM come from the germline V gene. The CDR3 DNA reads as TGTGCCAGCAGTTTAATCGGTTTGGGACAGGGCACAAAGACCCAGTACTTC. Its translation is CASSLIGLGQGTKTQYF.

This chain links TRBV28 with TRBJ1-1, with 10 bases lining up with TRBD1. Germline CDR1 is MDHEN and CDR2 is SYDVKM. V lost 4 bases to trimming and J lost 0 bases; unmatched junction nucleotides: 2. The CDR3 spans 15 residues. CDR3: CASSSGTGVNTEAFF. The CDR3 DNA reads as TGTGCCAGCAGTTCCGGGACAGGGGTGAACACTGAAGCTTTCTTT.

This chain connects TRBV9 to TRBJ2-1; no reliable D call. The CDR3 sequence is 14 residues long. V lost 3 bases, J lost 8 bases, and 15 bases lay in between. CDR1 and CDR2 (germline): SGDLS, YYNGEE. CDR3 region: CASSAPSSWHEQFF. DNA of the CDR3: TGTGCCAGCAGCGCTCCCTCAAGTTGGCATGAGCAGTTCTTC.

The chain joins TRBV10-3 to TRBJ1-3; D is uncertain. There are 15 residues in the CDR3. CDR1 and CDR2 from the germline V gene are ENHRY and SYGVKD. V lost 3 bases to trimming and J lost 0 bases, with 9 bases between them. The CDR3 region is CAISEYSSSGNTIYF. DNA for the CDR3: TGTGCCATCAGTGAATACTCGAGCTCTGGAAACACCATATATTTT.

This clone was counted a few times. The chain recombines TRBV30 with TRBJ1-2; D remains ambiguous. Germline values: CDR1 GTSNPN, CDR2 SVGIG (reference sequence). This CDR3 has 11 residues. With 3 bases removed from V and 8 bases from J, the gap between germline ends came to 10 bases. The CDR3 DNA reads TGTGCCTGGAGCCCGGGGTTGGGCTACACCTTC. This codes for CAWSPGLGYTF.

The chain uses TRBV19 and TRBJ1-5; 9 nucleotides agree with TRBD1. V was clipped by 7 bases and J by 0 bases; unmatched bases: 16. The CDR3 sequence is 19 residues long. The germline V gene has CDR1 LNHDA and CDR2 SQIVND (reference sequence). CDR3 nucleotide sequence: TGTGCCAGTAACAAAGGGAGAGGGACAGGGCAACTTAGCAATCAGCCCCAGCATTTT. This encodes CASNKGRGTGQLSNQPQHF. Based on the CDR3 plus reference TRBV19 and TRBJ1-5, the full variable domain is DGGITQSPKYLFRKEGQNVTLSCEQNLNHDAMYWYRQDPGQGLRLIYYSQIVNDFQKGDIAEGYSVSREKKESFPLTVTSAQKNPTAFYLCASNKGRGTGQLSNQPQHFGDGTRLSIL.

The V and J genes are TRBV9 and TRBJ1-1, with no clear D. This CDR3 region has 14 residues. The germline CDR1 and CDR2 sequences are SGDLS and YYNGEE. V lost 4 bases, J lost 0 bases, and 10 bases lay in between. The DNA for the CDR3 is TGTGCCAGCAGCCGGGGAGGGTTGAACACTGAAGCTTTCTTT. Protein: CASSRGGLNTEAFF.

About this clone itself: At one end the junction does not follow the germline gene, possibly because of a read error. The chain is built from TRBV7-7 and TRBJ2-7; 10 bases match TRBD1. The CDR3 contains 14 residues. Germline assignment: CDR1 SSHAT and CDR2 FNYEAQ (reference sequence). The CDR3 DNA reads as TGTGCTAGCAGCCCGGGACAGGGGATACGGGAGCAGTACTTC. It is translated as CASSPGQGIREQYF.

The rearrangement joins TRBV9 to TRBJ1-3; 7 nucleotides align to TRBD1. CDR3 length: 15 amino acids. The V segment lost 1 base and the J segment 3 bases; nucleotides outside the gene matches: 4. The germline V gene has CDR1 SGDLS and CDR2 YYNGEE. CDR3 sequence reads: CASSVLSGGGNTIYF. The CDR3 nucleotides read TGTGCCAGCAGCGTACTTTCAGGGGGTGGAAACACCATATATTTT.

The chain carries TRBV18 and TRBJ2-3, with D perhaps matching TRBD2 (6 bases). V lost 2 bases to trimming and J lost 2 bases, with 8 bases between them. Germline CDR1 KGHSH, CDR2 LQKENI. The CDR3 length is 14 residues. The CDR3 DNA follows: TGTGCCAGCTCACCAGGGGGACTCACAGATACGCAGTATTTT. Translated, it gives CASSPGGLTDTQYF.

The chain joins TRBV5-6 to TRBJ2-3; TRBD1 agrees at 8 bases. Per germline, CDR1 SGHDT and CDR2 YYEEEE. J was trimmed by 4 bases and V by 4 bases; bases with no gene match: 5. This CDR3 contains 14 residues. In nucleotides, the CDR3 is TGTGCCAGCAGCCCCGGACAGGGCTCAGATACGCAGTATTTT. This codes for CASSPGQGSDTQYF. The entire variable domain, with the rest obtained from reference TRBV5-6 and TRBJ2-3, is as follows: DAGVTQSPTHLIKTRGQQVTLRCSPKSGHDTVSWYQQALGQGPQFIFQYYEEEERQRGNFPDRFSGHQFPNYSSELNVNALLLGDSALYLCASSPGQGSDTQYFGPGTRLTVL.

The rearrangement joins TRBV7-9 to TRBJ1-2; no reliable D call. The V gene lost 4 bases and the J gene lost 8 bases, with 8 bases spanning the gap. Germline-derived CDR1 and CDR2 are SEHNR and FQNEAQ (reference sequence). The CDR3 extends over 11 amino acids. CDR3 region: CASSSGGGYTF. The CDR3 nucleotides are TGTGCCAGCAGCTCGGGAGGGGGCTACACCTTC.

In its sample, this clone was seen a few times. This chain joins TRBV27 and TRBJ2-4; D perhaps matches TRBD1 (6 bases). The V and J ends lost 5 bases and 3 bases respectively, with 11 bases between them. Germline CDR1 reads MNHEY; CDR2 reads SMNVEV (reference sequence). This CDR3 is 14 amino acids long. CDR3 DNA: TGTGCCAGCAGTCCAGGGGTCGGCAAAAACATTCAGTACTTC. Amino acids: CASSPGVGKNIQYF.

This chain's CDR3 is CSVLAQRSTIYEQYF. As DNA, the CDR3 is TGCAGCGTTCTTGCGCAACGATCGACTATTTACGAGCAGTACTTC. The genes are TRBV29-1 and TRBJ2-7; D possibly corresponds to TRBD2 (5 bases). The CDR3 has 15 residues. Looked up from germline, CDR1 is SQVTM and CDR2 is ANQGSEA. Trimming took off 5 bases at V and 4 bases at J, with 21 bases between the two ends.

Here the CDR3 DNA reads TGTGCCAGCCGGACAGAGATGAACACTGAAGCTTTCTTT. Translated: CASRTEMNTEAFF. The chain employs TRBV6-6 and TRBJ1-1, with a weak D call TRBD1 (6 bases). The germline CDR1 and CDR2 sequences are MNHNY and SVGAGI (reference sequence). This CDR3 region has 13 residues. The V gene lost 8 bases and the J gene lost 0 bases, with 10 bases spanning the gap.

J is TRBJ2-2 and V is TRBV9; 7 bases line up with TRBD1. Germline V gives CDR1 SGDLS, CDR2 YYNGEE. CDR3 size: 14 residues. The ends lost 3 bases at V and 4 bases at J; junction bases unmatched: 3. The CDR3 region is CASSERDSTGELFF. The CDR3 nucleotides read TGTGCCAGCAGCGAGAGGGACAGCACCGGGGAGCTGTTTTTT.

The chain carries TRBV7-2 and TRBJ2-2; D is ambiguous. V shed 5 bases and J shed 4 bases, with 14 bases lying between them. Per the germline V gene, CDR1 is SGHTA and CDR2 is FQGNSA. The CDR3 runs to 15 residues. For the CDR3, the DNA is TGTGCCAGCAGCCTAACCCGACACCTCACCGGGGAGCTGTTTTTT. Protein: CASSLTRHLTGELFF. Combining the CDR3 with reference TRBV7-2 and TRBJ2-2 gives the whole variable domain GAGVSQSPSNKVTEKGKDVELRCDPISGHTALYWYRQSLGQGLEFLIYFQGNSAPDKSGLPSDRFSAERTGGSVSTLTIQRTQQEDSAVYLCASSLTRHLTGELFFGEGSRLTVL.

This clone has only a few counts. The gene calls are TRBV27 and TRBJ2-1; 9 bases are shared with TRBD2. The CDR3 sequence is 14 residues long. Germline V gene sequence: CDR1 MNHEY, CDR2 SMNVEV (reference sequence). Losses at the gene ends were 10 bases for V and 9 bases for J; bases not matched to a gene: 13. The CDR3 reads CATLLRGAGGEQFF. CDR3 nucleotides: TGTGCCACCCTCCTTCGGGGAGCGGGAGGTGAGCAGTTCTTC.